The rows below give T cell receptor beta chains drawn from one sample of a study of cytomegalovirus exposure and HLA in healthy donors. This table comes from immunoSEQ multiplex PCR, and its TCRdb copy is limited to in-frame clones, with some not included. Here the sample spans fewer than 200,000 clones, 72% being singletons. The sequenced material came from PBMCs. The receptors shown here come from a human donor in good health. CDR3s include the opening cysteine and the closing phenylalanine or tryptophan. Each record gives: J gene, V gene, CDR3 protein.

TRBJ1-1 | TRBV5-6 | CASSRGPLLAFF
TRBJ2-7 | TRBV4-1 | CASSQSRGESYEQYF
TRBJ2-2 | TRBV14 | CASSQERQYGELFF
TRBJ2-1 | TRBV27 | CASSLGLIGGEQFF
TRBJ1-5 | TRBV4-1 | CASSQDGGYQPQHF
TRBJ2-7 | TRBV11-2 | CASSSLGGGAWEQYF
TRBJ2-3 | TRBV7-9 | CASSPRTSGWITDTQYF
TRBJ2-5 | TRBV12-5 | CASGLVEAGGPDETQYF
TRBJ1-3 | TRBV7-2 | CASSLGGDRGGNTIYF
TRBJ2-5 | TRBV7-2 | CASSQTAATQYF
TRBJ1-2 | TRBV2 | CASKAGGLYYGYTF
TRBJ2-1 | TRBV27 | CASSIRGDEQFF
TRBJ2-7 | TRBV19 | CASSISDEQYF
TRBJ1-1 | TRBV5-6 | CASSLGPGQLEAFF
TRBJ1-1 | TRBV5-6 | CASSPRDRLVGAFF
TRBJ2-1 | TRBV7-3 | CASRPSGGNNNEQFF
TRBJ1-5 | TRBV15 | CATSRDSGSNQPQHF
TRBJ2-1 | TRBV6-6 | CASSPTGGVLNEQFF
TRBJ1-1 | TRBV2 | CASSAENTEAFF
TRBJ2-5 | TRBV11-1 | CASSLPTGGFETQYF
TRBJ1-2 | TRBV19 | CASKEYGYTF
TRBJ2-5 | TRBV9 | CASSVARGQETQYF
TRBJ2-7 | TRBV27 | CASSLGTDRYEQYF
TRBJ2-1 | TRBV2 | CASSGEDEQFF
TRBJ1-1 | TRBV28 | CASSTGGPEAFF
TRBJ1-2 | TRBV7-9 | CASSLVRQGADGYTF
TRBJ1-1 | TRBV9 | CASSDLGGLAEAFF
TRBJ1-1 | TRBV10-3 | CATRQQLNTEAFF
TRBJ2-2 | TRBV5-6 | CASSPRLASTGELFF
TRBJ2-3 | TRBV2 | CASSVGVPGADTQYF
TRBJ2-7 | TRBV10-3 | CAISEGWGSGYEQYF
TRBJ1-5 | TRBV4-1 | CASSQGRRGIGLGQPQHF
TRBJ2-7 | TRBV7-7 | CASSLMRGFTYEQYF
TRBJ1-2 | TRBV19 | CASKAWGGNLYGYTF
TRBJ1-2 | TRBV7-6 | CASSYDRGPYGYTF
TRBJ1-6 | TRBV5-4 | CASSFGGKWSPLHF
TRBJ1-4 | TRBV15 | CATSREWGTNNEKLFF
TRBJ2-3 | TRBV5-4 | CASSSPERGSAGDTQYF
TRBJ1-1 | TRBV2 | CASSEGLLNTEAFF
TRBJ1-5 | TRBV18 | CASCINNQPQHF
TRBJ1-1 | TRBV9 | CASSPYRERTEAFF
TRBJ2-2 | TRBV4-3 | CASKYLEGTGELFF
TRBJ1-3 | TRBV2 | CASISVVTGSRNTIYF
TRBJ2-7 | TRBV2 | CASRKLVNQGEQYF
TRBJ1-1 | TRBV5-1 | CASSSTGVVTEAFF
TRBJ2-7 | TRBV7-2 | CASSLGPFYEQYF
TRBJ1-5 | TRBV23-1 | CASSQIDTYSNQPQHF
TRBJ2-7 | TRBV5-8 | CASSLAGGPEQYF
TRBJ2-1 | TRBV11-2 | CASSAGLAGASPSYNEQFF
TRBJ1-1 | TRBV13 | CASSSLVYEGQGRAEAFF
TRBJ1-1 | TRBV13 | CASSLGLGFSNVDRENTEAFF
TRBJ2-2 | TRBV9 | CASSVVERFGELFF
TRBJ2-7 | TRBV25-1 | CASARRGGNYEQYF
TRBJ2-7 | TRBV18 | CASSPFARGVGEQYF